A single sample is the source of the 3 T cell receptor beta chains below, sequenced in a study of CD8+ T cells in alopecia areata. The treatment: oral pan-JAK inhibitor, 5-10 mg twice daily. The sequencing template was cDNA reverse transcribed from extracted RNA. Libraries were prepared by immunoSEQ multiplex PCR; TCRdb keeps only in-frame clonotypes and omits some of them. The sample includes 90,000 to 130,000 clones, about 59% of them seen just once. The sample here was CD8+ T cells sorted from blood, taken at week 24, from a patient treated with tofacitinib. The receptors were gathered from a human donor with alopecia areata.

The CDR3 protein is CASSERTPSYGYTF. CDR3 nucleotides: TGTGCCAGCAGTGAAAGGACACCGTCATATGGCTACACCTTC. V gene TRBV2 combines with J gene TRBJ1-2, with D tentatively TRBD1 (5 bases). Trimming left V 2 bases short and J 5 bases short, with 12 bases between. The CDR3 consists of 14 residues. CDR1 and CDR2 from the germline V gene are SNHLY and FYNNEI. The variable domain in full, completed from reference TRBV2 and TRBJ1-2, reads EPEVTQTPSHQVTQMGQEVILRCVPISNHLYFYWYRQILGQKVEFLVSFYNNEISEKSEIFDDQFSVERPDGSNFTLKIRSTKLEDSAMYFCASSERTPSYGYTFGSGTRLTVV.

This clone was seen more than once but under ten times. One end of the junction does not line up with germline, which may come from a read error. The rearrangement uses TRBV20-1 and TRBJ2-3; D may correspond to TRBD1 or TRBD2 (5 bases each). Germline V gene lookup returns CDR1 DFQATT and CDR2 SNEGSKA (reference sequence). This CDR3 is 11 amino acids long. This CDR3 reads CSATEGRDPNF. The CDR3 coding sequence is TGCAGTGCTACAGAAGGCCGGGACCCGAATTTT.

V usage is TRBV5-6 and J usage is TRBJ2-1; D is uncertain. The CDR3 contains 12 residues. The germline V gene has CDR1 SGHDT and CDR2 YYEEEE. The V end was cut by 4 bases, the J end by 14 bases, with 16 bases between. The CDR3 loop is CASSARPDVKFF. The CDR3, as DNA: TGTGCCAGCAGCGCTCGCCCTGACGTAAAGTTCTTC.